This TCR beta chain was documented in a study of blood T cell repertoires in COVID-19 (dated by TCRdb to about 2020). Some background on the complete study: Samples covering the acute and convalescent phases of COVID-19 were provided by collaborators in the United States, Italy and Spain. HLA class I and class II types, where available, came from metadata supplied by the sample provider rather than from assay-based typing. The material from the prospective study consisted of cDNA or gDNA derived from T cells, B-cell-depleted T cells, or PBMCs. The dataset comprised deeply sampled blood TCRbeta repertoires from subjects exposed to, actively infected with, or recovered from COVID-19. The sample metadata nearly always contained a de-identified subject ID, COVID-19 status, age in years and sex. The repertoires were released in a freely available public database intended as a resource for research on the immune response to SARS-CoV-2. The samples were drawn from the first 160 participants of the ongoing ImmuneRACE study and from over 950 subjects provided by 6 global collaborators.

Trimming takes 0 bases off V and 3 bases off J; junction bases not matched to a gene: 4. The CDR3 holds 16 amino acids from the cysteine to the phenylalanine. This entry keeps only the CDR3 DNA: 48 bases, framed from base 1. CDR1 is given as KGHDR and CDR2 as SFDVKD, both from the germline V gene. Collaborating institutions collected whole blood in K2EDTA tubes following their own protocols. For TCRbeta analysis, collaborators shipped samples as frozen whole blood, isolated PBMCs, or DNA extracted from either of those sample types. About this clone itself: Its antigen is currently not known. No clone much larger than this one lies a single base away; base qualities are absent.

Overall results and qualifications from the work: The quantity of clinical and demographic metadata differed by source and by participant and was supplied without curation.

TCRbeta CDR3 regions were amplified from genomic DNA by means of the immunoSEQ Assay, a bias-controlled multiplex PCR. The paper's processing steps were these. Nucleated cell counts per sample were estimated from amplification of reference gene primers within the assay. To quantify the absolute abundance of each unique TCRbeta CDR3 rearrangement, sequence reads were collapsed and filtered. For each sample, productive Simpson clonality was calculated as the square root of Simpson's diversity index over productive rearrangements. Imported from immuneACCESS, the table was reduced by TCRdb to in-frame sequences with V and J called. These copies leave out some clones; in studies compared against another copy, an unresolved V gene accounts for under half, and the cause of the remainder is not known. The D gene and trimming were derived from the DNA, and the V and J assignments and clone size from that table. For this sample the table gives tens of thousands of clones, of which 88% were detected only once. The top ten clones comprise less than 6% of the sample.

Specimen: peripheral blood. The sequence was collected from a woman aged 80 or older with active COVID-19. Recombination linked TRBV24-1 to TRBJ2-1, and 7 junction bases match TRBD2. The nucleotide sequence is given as TGTGCCACCAGTGATTTGACTAGCGTTGACTACAATGAGCAGTTCTTC. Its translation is CATSDLTSVDYNEQFF.